Listed below are T cell receptor beta chains from one sample, sequenced in a study of T-cell memory formation after mild COVID-19. One entry per CDR3 protein, called by TCRdb with MiXCR from the 5' RACE reads. The sample carries 280,000 or so distinct CDR3 sequences, 8% to 9% recorded once. Sequencing used PBMCs or a T cell subset sorted from them (not recorded which). The source of these receptors is a man between 18 and 35 years old who had mild COVID-19 (a few samples of this study predate the infection). Cell type and time point are not known. Each CDR3 is given with its conserved first and last residue.

v_call,cdr3_aa
TRBV15,CATSRGGGEDYGYTF
TRBV6-1,CASKLHGTGDYEQYF
TRBV5-1,CASSFGGDNEQFF
TRBV14,CASSQERHFQETQYF
TRBV7-9,CASLLKDTDTQYF
TRBV10-3,CAIRRDSGYTF
TRBV7-9,CASSPPLGADTGELFF
TRBV15,CATSRTIAGGYTGELFF
TRBV14,CASSLFRRGFEETQYF
TRBV12-3/TRBV12-4,CASSHAGGLNYEQYF
TRBV6-5,CASSYSPTPSYEQYF
TRBV18,CASSPYDSRTNTGELFF
TRBV4-3,CASSQADAGSSYNEQFF
TRBV5-6,CASSYSGGSSPLHF
TRBV5-1,CASSWGDGNQPQHF
TRBV4-2,CASSQDRDRGETQYF
TRBV4-2,CASSPQGTGYPDTQYF
TRBV6-6,CASSYPAVTNQPQHF
TRBV5-1,CASSLSGELFF